The sequence of this T cell receptor beta chain was determined in a study of CD8+CD57+ T cells in acquired aplastic anemia. Points from the study as a whole: Researchers report that fewer than 35 CD8+ CDR3 sequences appeared in both patients and controls.

Germline assignment: CDR1 ENHRY and CDR2 SYGVKD. CDR3 size: 16 residues. V lost 8 bases and J 0 bases, leaving 14 bases between the germline ends. Genomic DNA templated the TCR beta VDJ and CDR3 profiling. TCRdb re-derived calls from the reads in MiXCR, one entry per CDR3 protein. The profile shows under 150,000 distinct CDR3 sequences, approximately 36% of them singletons. Patients who underwent sequencing had shown CD8+CD57+ cell expansion by flow cytometry. The sample holds many counts of this clonotype. Antigen specificity is unknown. Sequencing input: sorted CD4+, CD8+, or CD8+CD57+ T cells (not recorded which) from PBMCs. The chain combines TRBV10-3 with TRBJ2-6; possible D gene TRBD1, 5 bases. The receptor was derived from a human donor with aplastic anemia. CDR3 amino acids: CAIEGESLSGANVLTF. DNA of the CDR3: TGTGCCATCGAAGGGGAATCCCTCTCTGGGGCCAACGTCCTGACTTTC.